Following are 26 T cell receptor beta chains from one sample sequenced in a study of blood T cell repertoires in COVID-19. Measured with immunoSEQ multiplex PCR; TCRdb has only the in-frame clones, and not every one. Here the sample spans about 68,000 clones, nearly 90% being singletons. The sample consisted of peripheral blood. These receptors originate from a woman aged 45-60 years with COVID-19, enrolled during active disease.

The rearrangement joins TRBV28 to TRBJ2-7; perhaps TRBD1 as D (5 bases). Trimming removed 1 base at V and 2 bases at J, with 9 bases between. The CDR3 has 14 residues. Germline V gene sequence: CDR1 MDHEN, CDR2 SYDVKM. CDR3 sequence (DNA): TGTGCCAGCAGTTTATATGGGGCCACCTACGAGCAGTACTTC. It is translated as CASSLYGATYEQYF.

The CDR3, as DNA: TGTGCCACCCTGAGAAGGAGTAGCGGACACCTTAAGGGGGAGCTGTTTTTT. Protein sequence: CATLRRSSGHLKGELFF. The rearrangement links TRBV28 to TRBJ2-2, with D perhaps TRBD2 (6 bases). Trimming removed 10 bases from V and 8 bases from J, with 29 bases in between. Germline V gene data show CDR1 as MDHEN and CDR2 as SYDVKM. CDR3 length: 17 residues.

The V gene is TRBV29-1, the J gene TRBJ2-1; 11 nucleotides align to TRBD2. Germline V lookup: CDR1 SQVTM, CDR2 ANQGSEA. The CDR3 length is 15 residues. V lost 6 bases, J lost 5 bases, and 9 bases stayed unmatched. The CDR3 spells CSVLAGGLLNNEQFF. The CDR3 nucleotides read TGCAGCGTGCTAGCGGGAGGACTCTTGAACAATGAGCAGTTCTTC.

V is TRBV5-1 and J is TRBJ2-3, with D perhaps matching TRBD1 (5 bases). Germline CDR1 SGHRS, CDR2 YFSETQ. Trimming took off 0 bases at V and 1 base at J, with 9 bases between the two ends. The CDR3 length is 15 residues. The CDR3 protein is CASSLGQGGTDTQYF. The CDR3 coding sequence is TGCGCCAGCAGCTTGGGGCAGGGCGGCACAGATACGCAGTATTTT.

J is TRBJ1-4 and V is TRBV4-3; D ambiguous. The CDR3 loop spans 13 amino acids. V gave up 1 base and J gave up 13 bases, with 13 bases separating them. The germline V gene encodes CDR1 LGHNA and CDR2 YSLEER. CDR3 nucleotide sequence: TGCGCCAGCAGCCAAGTACGTACAGAACGACTGTTTTTT. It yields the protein CASSQVRTERLFF.

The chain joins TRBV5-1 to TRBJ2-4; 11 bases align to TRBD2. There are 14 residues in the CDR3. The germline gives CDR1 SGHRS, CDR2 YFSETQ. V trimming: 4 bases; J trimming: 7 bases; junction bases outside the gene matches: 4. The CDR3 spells CASSVTSGSNIQYF. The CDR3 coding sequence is TGCGCCAGCAGCGTAACTAGCGGGAGTAACATTCAGTACTTC.

The CDR3 nucleotides are TGTGCCTGGAGTGTGAGGCCTATGGGACTAGGTCCCAATGAGCAGTTCTTC. Its translation is CAWSVRPMGLGPNEQFF. V and J are TRBV30 and TRBJ2-1, with 8 bases lining up with TRBD2. The V segment lost 0 bases and the J segment 6 bases; nucleotides outside the gene matches: 13. The CDR3 has 17 residues. CDR1 and CDR2 (germline): GTSNPN, SVGIG (reference sequence).

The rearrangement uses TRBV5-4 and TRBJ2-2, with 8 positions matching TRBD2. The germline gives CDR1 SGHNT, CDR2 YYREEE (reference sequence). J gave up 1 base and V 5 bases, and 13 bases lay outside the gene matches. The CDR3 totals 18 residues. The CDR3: CASSLDSGRRWNTGELFF. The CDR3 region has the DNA TGTGCCAGCAGTTTAGACAGCGGGAGAAGATGGAACACCGGGGAGCTGTTTTTT.

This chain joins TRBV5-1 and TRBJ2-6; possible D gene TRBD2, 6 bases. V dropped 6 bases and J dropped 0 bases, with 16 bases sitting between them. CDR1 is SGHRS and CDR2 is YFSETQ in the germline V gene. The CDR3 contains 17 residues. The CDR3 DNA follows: TGCGCCAGCACCCCGGGACGGGGGAACTCTGGGGCCAACGTCCTGACTTTC. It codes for CASTPGRGNSGANVLTF.

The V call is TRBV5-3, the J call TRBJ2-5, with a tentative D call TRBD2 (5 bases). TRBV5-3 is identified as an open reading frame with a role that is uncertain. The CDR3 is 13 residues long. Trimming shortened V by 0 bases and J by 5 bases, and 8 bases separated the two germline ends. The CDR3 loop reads CARSLGRGETQYF. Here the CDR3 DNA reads TGTGCCAGAAGCTTGGGGCGCGGGGAGACCCAGTACTTC.

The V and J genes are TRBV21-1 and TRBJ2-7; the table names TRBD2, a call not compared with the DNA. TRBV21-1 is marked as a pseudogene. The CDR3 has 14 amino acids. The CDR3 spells CASSKGADSYEQYF. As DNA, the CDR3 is TGTGCCAGCAGCAAAGGAGCGGACTCCTACGAGCAGTACTTC.

The CDR3 sequence: CASSLTTGRIYEQYF. In DNA form, the CDR3 reads TGCGCCAGCAGCTTAACGACAGGGCGGATCTACGAGCAGTACTTC. The chain carries TRBV5-1 and TRBJ2-7, with TRBD1 matching 7 bases. Germline CDR1 is SGHRS and CDR2 is YFSETQ. The length of the CDR3 is 15 residues. Trimming cost V 2 bases and J 3 bases; bases outside gene matches: 8.

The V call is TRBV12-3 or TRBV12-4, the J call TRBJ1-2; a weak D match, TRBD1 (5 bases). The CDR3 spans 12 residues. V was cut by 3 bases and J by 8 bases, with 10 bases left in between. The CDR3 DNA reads TGTGCCAGCAGTTTGGGCCGGGGGGGCTACACCTTC. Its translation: CASSLGRGGYTF.

The CDR3 region is CASTRRVTGELFF. In nucleotides, the CDR3 is TGTGCCAGTACCAGGAGGGTCACCGGGGAGCTGTTTTTT. The genes are TRBV19 and TRBJ2-2; tentative D call: TRBD2 (6 bases). This CDR3 has 13 amino acids. Between the trimmed V and J ends, which lost 7 bases and 4 bases, there was a span of 10 bases. Germline CDR1 is LNHDA and CDR2 is SQIVND (reference sequence).

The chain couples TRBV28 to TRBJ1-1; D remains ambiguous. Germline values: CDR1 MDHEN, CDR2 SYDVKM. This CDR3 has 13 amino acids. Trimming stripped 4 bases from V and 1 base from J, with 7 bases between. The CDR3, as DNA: TGTGCCAGCAGTTCCCTCAGGAACACTGAAGCTTTCTTT. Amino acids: CASSSLRNTEAFF.

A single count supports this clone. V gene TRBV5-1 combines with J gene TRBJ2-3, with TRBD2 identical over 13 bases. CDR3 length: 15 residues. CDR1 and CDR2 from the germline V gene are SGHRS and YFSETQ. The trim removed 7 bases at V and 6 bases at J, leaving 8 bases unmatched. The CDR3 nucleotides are TGCGCCAGCGCTCCGGGACTAGCGGGAACGGATACGCAGTATTTT. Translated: CASAPGLAGTDTQYF.

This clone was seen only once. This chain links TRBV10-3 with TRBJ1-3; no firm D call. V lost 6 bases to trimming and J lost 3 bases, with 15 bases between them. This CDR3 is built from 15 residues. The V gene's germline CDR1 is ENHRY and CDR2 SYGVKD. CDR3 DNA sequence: TGTGCCATCAGCCTAGACATCGGGGTTGGAAACACCATATATTTT. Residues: CAISLDIGVGNTIYF.

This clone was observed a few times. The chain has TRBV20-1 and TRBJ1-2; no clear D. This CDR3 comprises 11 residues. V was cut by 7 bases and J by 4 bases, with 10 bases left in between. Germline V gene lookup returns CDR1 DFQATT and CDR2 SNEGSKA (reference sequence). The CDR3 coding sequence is TGCAGTGGCCAGTTTTCCTATGGCTACACCTTC. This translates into CSGQFSYGYTF.

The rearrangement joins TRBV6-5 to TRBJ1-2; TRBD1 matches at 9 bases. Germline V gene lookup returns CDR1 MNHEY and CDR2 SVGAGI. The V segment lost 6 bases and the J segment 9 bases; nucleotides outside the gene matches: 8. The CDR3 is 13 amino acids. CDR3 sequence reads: CASSQGQGASYTF. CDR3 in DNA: TGTGCCAGCAGCCAGGGACAGGGTGCGAGCTACACCTTC.

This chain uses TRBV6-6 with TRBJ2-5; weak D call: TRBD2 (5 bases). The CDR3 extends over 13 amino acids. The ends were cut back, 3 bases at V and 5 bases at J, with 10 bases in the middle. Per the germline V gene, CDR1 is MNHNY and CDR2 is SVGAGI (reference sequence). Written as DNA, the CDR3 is TGTGCCAGCAGTTATGAGGGAAGGGAGACCCAGTACTTC. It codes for CASSYEGRETQYF.

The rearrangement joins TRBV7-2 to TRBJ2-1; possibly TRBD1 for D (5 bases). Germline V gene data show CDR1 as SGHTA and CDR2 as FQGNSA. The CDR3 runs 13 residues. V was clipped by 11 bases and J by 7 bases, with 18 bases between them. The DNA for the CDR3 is TGTGCCCACGAGGAACAGGTGGGGAATGAGCAGTTCTTC. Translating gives CAHEEQVGNEQFF.

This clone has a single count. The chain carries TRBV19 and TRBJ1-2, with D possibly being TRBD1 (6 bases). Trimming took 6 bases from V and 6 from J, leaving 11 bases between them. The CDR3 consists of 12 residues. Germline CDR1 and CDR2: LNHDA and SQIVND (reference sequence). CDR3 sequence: CASSDRPHGYTF. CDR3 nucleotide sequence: TGTGCCAGTAGCGACAGGCCTCATGGCTACACCTTC. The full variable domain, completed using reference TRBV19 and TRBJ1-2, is DGGITQSPKYLFRKEGQNVTLSCEQNLNHDAMYWYRQDPGQGLRLIYYSQIVNDFQKGDIAEGYSVSREKKESFPLTVTSAQKNPTAFYLCASSDRPHGYTFGSGTRLTVV.

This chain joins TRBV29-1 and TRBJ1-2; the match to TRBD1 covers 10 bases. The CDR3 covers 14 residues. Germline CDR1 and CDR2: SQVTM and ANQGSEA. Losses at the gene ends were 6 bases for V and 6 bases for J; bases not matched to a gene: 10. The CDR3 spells CSVGTGARTHGYTF. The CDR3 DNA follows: TGCAGCGTGGGGACAGGGGCTAGAACCCATGGCTACACCTTC.

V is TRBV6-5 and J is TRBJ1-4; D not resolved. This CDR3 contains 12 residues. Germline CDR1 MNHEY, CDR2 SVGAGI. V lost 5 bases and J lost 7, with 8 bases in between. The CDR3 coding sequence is TGTGCCAGCAGTAGAATCGGTGAAAAACTGTTTTTT. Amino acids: CASSRIGEKLFF.

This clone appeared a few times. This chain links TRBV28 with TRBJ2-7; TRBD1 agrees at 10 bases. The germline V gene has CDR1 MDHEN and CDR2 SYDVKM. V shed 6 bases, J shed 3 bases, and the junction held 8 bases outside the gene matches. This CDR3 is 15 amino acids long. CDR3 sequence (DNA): TGTGCCAGCAGAGGCGGGACAGGGGAATTCTACGAGCAGTACTTC. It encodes CASRGGTGEFYEQYF.

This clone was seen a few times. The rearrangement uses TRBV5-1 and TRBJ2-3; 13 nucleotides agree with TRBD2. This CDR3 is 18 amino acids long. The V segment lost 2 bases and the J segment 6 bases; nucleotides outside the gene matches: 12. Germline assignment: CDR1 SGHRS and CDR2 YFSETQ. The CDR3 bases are TGCGCCAGCAGCTTAGACTACGGACTAGCGGGAGAAGGGGATACGCAGTATTTT. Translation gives CASSLDYGLAGEGDTQYF.